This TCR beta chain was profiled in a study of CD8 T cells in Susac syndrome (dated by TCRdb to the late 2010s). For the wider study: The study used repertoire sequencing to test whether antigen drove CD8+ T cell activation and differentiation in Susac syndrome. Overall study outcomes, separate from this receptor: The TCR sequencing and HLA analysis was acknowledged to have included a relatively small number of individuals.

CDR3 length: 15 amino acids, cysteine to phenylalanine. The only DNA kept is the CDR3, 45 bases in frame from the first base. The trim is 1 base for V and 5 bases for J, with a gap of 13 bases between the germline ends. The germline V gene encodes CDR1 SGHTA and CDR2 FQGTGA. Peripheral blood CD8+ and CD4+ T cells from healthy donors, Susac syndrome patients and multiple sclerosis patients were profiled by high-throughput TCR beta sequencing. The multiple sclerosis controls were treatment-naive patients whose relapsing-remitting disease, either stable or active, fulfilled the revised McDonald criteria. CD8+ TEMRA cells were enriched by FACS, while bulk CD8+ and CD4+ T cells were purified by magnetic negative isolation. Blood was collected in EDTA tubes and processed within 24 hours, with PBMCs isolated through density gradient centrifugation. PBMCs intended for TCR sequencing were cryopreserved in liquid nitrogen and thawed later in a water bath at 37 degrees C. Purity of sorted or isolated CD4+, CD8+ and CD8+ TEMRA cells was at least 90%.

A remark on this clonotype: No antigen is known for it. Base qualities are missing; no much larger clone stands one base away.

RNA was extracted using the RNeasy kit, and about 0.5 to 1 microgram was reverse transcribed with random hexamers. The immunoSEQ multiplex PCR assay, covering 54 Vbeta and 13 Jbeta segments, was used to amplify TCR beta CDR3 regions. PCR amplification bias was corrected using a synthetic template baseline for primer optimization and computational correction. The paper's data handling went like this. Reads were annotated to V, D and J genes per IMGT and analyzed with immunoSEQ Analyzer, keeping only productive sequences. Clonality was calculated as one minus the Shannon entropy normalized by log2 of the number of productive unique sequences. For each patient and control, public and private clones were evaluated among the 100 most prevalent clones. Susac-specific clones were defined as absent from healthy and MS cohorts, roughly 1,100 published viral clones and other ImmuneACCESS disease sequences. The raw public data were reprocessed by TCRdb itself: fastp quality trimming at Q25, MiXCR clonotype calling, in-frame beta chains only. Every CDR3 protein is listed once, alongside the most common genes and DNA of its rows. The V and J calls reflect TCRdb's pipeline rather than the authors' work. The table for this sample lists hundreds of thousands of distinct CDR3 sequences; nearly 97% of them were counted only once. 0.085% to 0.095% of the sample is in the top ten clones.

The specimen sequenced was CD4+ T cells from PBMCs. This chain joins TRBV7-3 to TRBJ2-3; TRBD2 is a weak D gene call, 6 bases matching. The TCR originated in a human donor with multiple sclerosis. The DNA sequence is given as TGTGCCAGCAGCTTAAGCCGGGAGACAAAAGATACGCAGTATTTT. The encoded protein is CASSLSRETKDTQYF.